A single sample is the source of the 18 T cell receptor beta chains below, sequenced in a study of T-cell memory formation after mild COVID-19. TCRdb redid the calling of the 5' RACE reads with MiXCR, one entry per CDR3 protein. The top ten hold around 7.8% of the sample, which has 550,000 to 700,000 distinct CDR3 sequences, 17% seen once. Source material: PBMCs or a T cell subset sorted from them (not recorded which). All receptors derive from an adult woman who had mild COVID-19 (a few samples of this study predate the infection). Cell type and time point are not known.

J is TRBJ2-7 and V is TRBV11-2; the D is unclear. Germline values: CDR1 SGHAT, CDR2 FQNNGV. This CDR3 contains 14 residues. V was shortened by 0 bases and J by 7 bases, with 13 bases between the two germline ends. The CDR3 sequence is CASSLEGSPKEQYF. The CDR3 coding sequence is TGTGCCAGCAGCTTAGAGGGTAGCCCAAAAGAGCAGTACTTC.

This clonotype has more than one count but fewer than ten. This rearrangement joins TRBV9 to TRBJ2-6, with D perhaps TRBD1 (6 bases). CDR1 SGDLS and CDR2 YYNGEE come from the germline V gene. The CDR3 has 16 residues. The V and J ends lost 3 bases and 0 bases respectively, with 10 bases between them. The CDR3 sequence: CASSAGHSSGANVLTF. The CDR3, as DNA: TGTGCCAGCAGCGCGGGACACAGCTCTGGGGCCAACGTCCTGACTTTC.

CDR3 protein: CASSPTAGPGGLSPYEQYF. DNA of the CDR3: TGCGCCAGCAGCCCGACTGCGGGTCCGGGGGGGCTTTCCCCCTACGAGCAGTACTTC. V is TRBV4-1 and J is TRBJ2-7; 8 nucleotides align to TRBD2. Germline-derived CDR1 and CDR2 are MGHRA and YSYEKL. V shed 4 bases, J shed 2 bases, and the junction held 19 bases outside the gene matches. The CDR3 length is 19 residues.

The rearrangement links TRBV6-5 to TRBJ1-2; the D gene is possibly TRBD1 (5 bases). Germline V CDR1 and CDR2: MNHEY, SVGAGI. Trimming took 6 bases from V and 4 from J, leaving 15 bases between them. The CDR3 is made up of 14 amino acids. CDR3 DNA sequence: TGTGCCAGCAGCCTTGGGGGGGAGGGCTATGGCTACACCTTC. This codes for CASSLGGEGYGYTF.

Only a few counts were recorded for this clonotype. This rearrangement joins TRBV24-1 to TRBJ1-2, with D tentatively TRBD1 (6 bases). Trimming took 4 bases from V and 0 from J, leaving 11 bases between them. The germline CDR1 and CDR2 sequences are KGHDR and SFDVKD. This CDR3 is built from 15 residues. This chain's CDR3 is CATSDTGPANYGYTF. The CDR3 DNA reads as TGTGCCACCAGTGACACAGGGCCGGCTAACTATGGCTACACCTTC.

The J gene is TRBJ1-3, the V gene TRBV6-6, with D possibly matching TRBD1 (6 bases). The V end lost 6 bases, the J end lost 3 bases, and 15 bases lay between the germline ends. From germline, CDR1 is MNHNY and CDR2 SVGAGI (reference sequence). The CDR3 runs to 15 residues. CDR3: CASSQGGRVGNTIYF. CDR3 nucleotides: TGTGCCAGCAGCCAAGGGGGGAGAGTTGGAAACACCATATATTTT.

This clonotype was observed a handful of times. The V call is TRBV30, the J call TRBJ1-2, with D unresolved. This CDR3 is 12 amino acids long. Germline loops: CDR1 GTSNPN, CDR2 SVGIG (reference sequence). V was trimmed by 5 bases and J by 8 bases, leaving 15 bases between them. In DNA, the CDR3 is TGTGCCTGGCGCCCCACTCTCGGGGGCTACACCTTC. It translates to CAWRPTLGGYTF. The full variable domain, completed using reference TRBV30 and TRBJ1-2, is SQTIHQWPATLVQPVGSPLSLECTVEGTSNPNLYWYRQAAGRGLQLLFYSVGIGQISSEVPQNLSASRPQDRQFILSSKKLLLSDSGFYLCAWRPTLGGYTFGSGTRLTVV.

The chain uses TRBV7-7 and TRBJ1-1; D remains ambiguous. Per the germline V gene, CDR1 is SSHAT and CDR2 is FNYEAQ (reference sequence). This CDR3 contains 13 residues. V shed 10 bases and J shed 0 bases, with 12 bases lying between them. The CDR3 spells CAISSNMNTEAFF. CDR3 sequence (DNA): TGTGCCATCAGTTCGAATATGAACACTGAAGCTTTCTTT. Looking up the rest from reference TRBV7-7 and TRBJ1-1 gives the full variable domain: GAGVSQSPRYKVTKRGQDVTLRCDPISSHATLYWYQQALGQGPEFLTYFNYEAQPDKSGLPSDRFSAERPEGSISTLTIQRTEQRDSAMYRCAISSNMNTEAFFGQGTRLTVV.

The sample holds a few counts of this clonotype. The chain has TRBV5-6 and TRBJ2-2; 7 bases are a match to TRBD1. Germline loops: CDR1 SGHDT, CDR2 YYEEEE. The junction had 4 bases not matched to a gene; V was cut back by 5 bases and J by 0 bases. This CDR3 is built from 15 residues. The CDR3 spells CASRRQGTNTGELFF. In DNA, the CDR3 is TGTGCCAGCAGACGACAGGGTACGAACACCGGGGAGCTGTTTTTT.

This clonotype appeared a few times. The genes are TRBV24-1 and TRBJ2-3; TRBD2 aligns across 7 bases. The CDR3 extends over 15 amino acids. Trimming took 4 bases from V and 6 from J; bases not matched to a gene: 9. Germline V gene lookup returns CDR1 KGHDR and CDR2 SFDVKD. The CDR3 DNA sequence: TGTGCCACCAGTGAAACCGGGAGGATGGCGGATACGCAGTATTTT. As protein: CATSETGRMADTQYF.

CDR3 nucleotides: TGCAGTGCCGGGGACACCTCCTACGAGCAGTACTTC. As protein: CSAGDTSYEQYF. V usage is TRBV20-1 and J usage is TRBJ2-7; a weak D match, TRBD1 (6 bases). The CDR3 loop spans 12 amino acids. Germline values: CDR1 DFQATT, CDR2 SNEGSKA (reference sequence). The germline V and J ends were trimmed by 6 bases and 0 bases, with 9 bases remaining between them.

In this sample, this clonotype turned up many times. The chain has TRBV20-1 and TRBJ1-1, with a tentative D call TRBD1 (5 bases). The length of the CDR3 is 15 residues. The germline gives CDR1 DFQATT, CDR2 SNEGSKA (reference sequence). Trimming removed 3 bases at V and 0 bases at J, with 14 bases between. This CDR3 reads CSARRQPRLNTEAFF. Here the CDR3 DNA reads TGCAGTGCTAGGAGACAGCCTAGGCTGAACACTGAAGCTTTCTTT.

The chain has TRBV7-9 and TRBJ2-5; a weak D match, TRBD2 (6 bases). CDR1 and CDR2 from the germline V gene are SEHNR and FQNEAQ (reference sequence). The CDR3 totals 16 residues. The V end was cut by 1 base, the J end by 2 bases, with 14 bases between. As DNA, the CDR3 is TGTGCCAGCAGCTTAGGTGCTAGCGCCCATCAAGAGACCCAGTACTTC. Encoded protein: CASSLGASAHQETQYF.

J is TRBJ2-1 and V is TRBV7-8, with TRBD2 identical over 7 bases. Germline V gives CDR1 SGHVS, CDR2 FQNEAQ. V dropped 5 bases and J dropped 13; count of bases not matched to a gene: 8. The CDR3 length is 12 residues. The CDR3 nucleotides read TGTGCCAGCAGCCCGGGGGGATACGGCCAGTTCTTC. The encoded protein is CASSPGGYGQFF.

This clonotype was observed many times. This rearrangement joins TRBV12-3 or TRBV12-4 to TRBJ1-3, with a weak D call TRBD1 (5 bases). Trimming removed 5 bases at V and 0 bases at J, with 17 bases between. There are 17 residues in the CDR3. In DNA, the CDR3 is TGTGCCAGCAGTAGATCGGACATGGGGTTCTCTGGAAACACCATATATTTT. Translation: CASSRSDMGFSGNTIYF.

The chain employs TRBV5-1 and TRBJ2-7; perhaps TRBD1 as D (5 bases). Germline V gene sequence: CDR1 SGHRS, CDR2 YFSETQ. This CDR3 region has 15 residues. The V end was cut by 0 bases, the J end by 2 bases, with 12 bases between. The CDR3 protein is CASSLAGYRTYEQYF. In DNA form, the CDR3 reads TGCGCCAGCAGCTTGGCCGGGTACAGGACCTACGAGCAGTACTTC.

CDR3 loop: CASSWGASGKLKATQYF. The CDR3 DNA follows: TGCGCCAGCAGCTGGGGGGCTAGCGGAAAATTAAAAGCTACGCAGTATTTT. This rearrangement joins TRBV5-1 to TRBJ2-3, with TRBD2 as a possible D gene (7 bases). The CDR3 consists of 17 residues. Trimming shortened V by 3 bases and J by 8 bases, and 25 bases separated the two germline ends. The germline V gene has CDR1 SGHRS and CDR2 YFSETQ.

This clonotype was counted a few times. The chain combines TRBV4-3 with TRBJ2-1, with no clear D. Trimming removed 0 bases from V and 12 bases from J, with 9 bases in between. Germline-derived CDR1 and CDR2 are LGHNA and YSLEER. The CDR3 has 12 amino acids. CDR3 sequence (DNA): TGCGCCAGCAGCCAAGATCGTGGTTGGCAGTTCTTC. As protein: CASSQDRGWQFF.